A selection of T cell receptor beta chains follows, all from one sample in a study of T cell responses to AZD1222 COVID-19 vaccine. TCRdb keeps only in-frame clones here, not all; method: immunoSEQ multiplex PCR. The sample includes roughly 170,000 clones, 87% of them seen just once. Sequencing used peripheral blood, obtained on day 0 of AZD1222 vaccination. The receptors shown here come from an adult in good health. The conserved cysteine and the conserved F or W are not part of the CDR3 here.

CDR3 protein	V gene	J gene
ASSLDGTGRYGYT	TRBV7-3	TRBJ1-2
ASSFKQGTSNQPQH	TRBV6-2/TRBV6-3	TRBJ1-5
ASSRSPRDTEAF	TRBV4-2	TRBJ1-1
ASSIGTGVNEKLF	TRBV28	TRBJ1-4
ASSFEGSGNTIY	TRBV5-1	TRBJ1-3
ASSFSGLAGGLFTGELF	TRBV6-2/TRBV6-3	TRBJ2-2
ASSLEGSTNQPQH	TRBV7-9	TRBJ1-5
ASSGASGRGYNEQF	TRBV27	TRBJ2-1
ASSLWGYTGELF	TRBV27	TRBJ2-2
ATSRAGTGALMGYT	TRBV15	TRBJ1-2
AWSVQDRNYGYT	TRBV30	TRBJ1-2
ASSQTKDRAGNTIY	TRBV4-1	TRBJ1-3
ASSLDVIDNTEAF	TRBV11-2	TRBJ1-1
ASSQRPPTNEKLF	TRBV5-5	TRBJ1-4
ASSSRGGLGYT	TRBV6-5	TRBJ1-2
ASRITSGSPQEQF	TRBV19	TRBJ2-1
AWVQTPEAF	TRBV30	TRBJ1-1
ASGSSGLNEQF	TRBV11-2	TRBJ2-1
ASRPQEYNEQF	TRBV12-3/TRBV12-4	TRBJ2-1
ASSVTSGSSEQY	TRBV2	TRBJ2-7
ASRFVLAGDFYEQY	TRBV10-2	TRBJ2-7
ASSIVSGLNYGYT	TRBV19	TRBJ1-2
ASSQFAGDTYNEQF	TRBV4-1	TRBJ2-1
ASSQGDILEAF	TRBV4-2	TRBJ1-1
ASSLARLGVGKNIQY	TRBV7-9	TRBJ2-4
SVQEAYEQY	TRBV20-1	TRBJ2-7